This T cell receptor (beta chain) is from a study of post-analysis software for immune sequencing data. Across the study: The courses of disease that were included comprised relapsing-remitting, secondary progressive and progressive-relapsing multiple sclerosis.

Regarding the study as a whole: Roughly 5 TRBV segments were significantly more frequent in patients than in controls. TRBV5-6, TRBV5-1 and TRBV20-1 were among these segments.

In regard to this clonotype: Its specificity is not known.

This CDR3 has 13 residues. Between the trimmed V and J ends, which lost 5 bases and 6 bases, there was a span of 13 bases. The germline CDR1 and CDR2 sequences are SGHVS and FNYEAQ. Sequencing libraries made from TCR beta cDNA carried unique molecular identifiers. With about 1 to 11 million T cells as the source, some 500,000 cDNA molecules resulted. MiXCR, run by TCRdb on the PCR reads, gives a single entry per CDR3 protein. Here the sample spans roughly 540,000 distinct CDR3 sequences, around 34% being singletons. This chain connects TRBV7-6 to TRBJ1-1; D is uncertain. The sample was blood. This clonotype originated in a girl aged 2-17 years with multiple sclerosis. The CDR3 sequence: CASSRGWSAEAFF. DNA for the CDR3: TGTGCCAGCAGCCGCGGATGGTCCGCTGAAGCTTTCTTT. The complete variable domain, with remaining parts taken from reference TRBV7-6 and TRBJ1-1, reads GAGVSQSPRYKVTKRGQDVALRCDPISGHVSLYWYRQALGQGPEFLTYFNYEAQQDKSGLPNDRFSAERPEGSISTLTIQRTEQRDSAMYRCASSRGWSAEAFFGQGTRLTVV.